This T cell receptor (beta chain) is drawn from a study of shared clonotypes between healthy human individuals. Profiling relied on immunoSEQ multiplex PCR, and the TCRdb table lists in-frame clones only, not all of them. In the table there are some 2,000,000 clones, 85% to 95% of which are singletons. CDR3 length: 14 amino acids. The V and J ends lost 6 bases and 2 bases, in that order; junction bases with no gene match: 4. CDR1 and CDR2 from the germline V gene are ENHRY and SYGVKD. The clonotype originates from a man younger than 30 in good health. The chain couples TRBV10-3 to TRBJ2-1, with 7 bases identical to TRBD1. Sample: naive CD4+ T cells sorted from blood. As to subset: CD45RA+ positively selected. The CDR3 loop is CAIRGQVPYNEQFF. For the CDR3, the DNA is TGTGCCATCAGAGGACAGGTACCCTACAATGAGCAGTTCTTC.